Here is one T cell receptor (beta chain) with its context. Antigen unknown. This sample was taken from a study of cytomegalovirus exposure and HLA in healthy donors. Primers for the PCR totalled 60 Vbeta and 13 Jbeta. TCRdb keeps only in-frame clones here, not all; method: immunoSEQ multiplex PCR. The sample lists a few hundred thousand clones, approximately 82% occurring once. This CDR3 has 18 amino acids. V trimming: 7 bases; J trimming: 1 base; junction bases outside the gene matches: 12. CDR1 and CDR2 (germline): SQVTM, ANQGSEA. Study results and limitations: In vitro experiments confirmed that three CMV-associated chains were specific for CMV antigens. Within an earlier analysis, most TCR beta V segments proved productive either about 90% or about 30% of the time. A later analysis found most CMV-associated TCR beta chains apparently HLA-restricted. Relative to the approximately 630-donor mean, N-insertions were reportedly fewer in an Asian-associated ancestry cluster in a later analysis.

The rearrangement links TRBV29-1 to TRBJ2-2, with 13 positions matching TRBD2. Sample: PBMCs. The sequence derives from a woman aged 55-69 years in good health and CMV-seropositive. CDR3 DNA sequence: TGCAGCGCCCAGACCAGGACTAGCGGGAGTTTGAACACCGGGGAGCTGTTTTTT. It codes for CSAQTRTSGSLNTGELFF.